This entry lists 23 T cell receptor beta chains sequenced from one sample in a study of shared clonotypes between healthy human individuals. TCRdb's copy holds only in-frame clones and misses some; the assay was immunoSEQ multiplex PCR. The sample consists of 1.5 million to 2.5 million clones, about 95% of them appearing once. Naive-designated CD8 cells lacked CD45RO, were positively enriched for CCR7, and omitted terminally differentiated effector memory CD45RA+ cells. What was sequenced was naive CD8+ T cells sorted from blood. Source of these receptors: a man in his late teens or twenties in good health.

The genes are TRBV13 and TRBJ2-5; 7 positions agree with TRBD1. With 8 bases clipped from V and 1 base from J, the junction kept 4 bases outside the gene matches. CDR1 is PRHDT, CDR2 FYEKMQ, per germline (reference sequence). The CDR3 consists of 13 residues. CDR3 coding DNA: TGTGCCAGCGCAACAGGGGCCCAAGAGACCCAGTACTTC. Amino acids: CASATGAQETQYF.

As regards this clone: This CDR3 is also generated by other DNA sequences in the sample. The DNA of the CDR3 is TGTGCCAGCAGTTCATGGGACAATTCCTACGAGCAGTACTTC. Translated, it gives CASSSWDNSYEQYF. The V call is TRBV27, the J call TRBJ2-7, with D perhaps TRBD1 (6 bases). V dropped 4 bases and J dropped 1 base, with 11 bases sitting between them. CDR1 is MNHEY and CDR2 is SMNVEV in the germline V gene (reference sequence). The CDR3 runs to 14 residues.

The chain uses TRBV5-4 and TRBJ2-5, with TRBD1 matching 10 bases. V trimming: 10 bases; J trimming: 4 bases; junction bases outside the gene matches: 7. Germline lookup yields CDR1 SGHNT and CDR2 YYREEE (reference sequence). The CDR3 sequence is 13 residues long. CDR3 amino acids: CAVPGQGGETQYF. CDR3 bases: TGTGCCGTACCTGGACAGGGGGGAGAGACCCAGTACTTC.

The chain carries TRBV6-1 and TRBJ2-7, with TRBD1 matching over 9 bases. The CDR3 loop spans 15 amino acids. V was clipped by 2 bases and J by 5 bases; unmatched bases: 7. Germline V lookup: CDR1 MNHNS, CDR2 SASEGT. The DNA for the CDR3 is TGTGCCAGCAGTGAATGGGGACAGGGTAGGAACGAGCAGTACTTC. It codes for CASSEWGQGRNEQYF.

On this clone itself: Other DNA sequences from this sample encode an identical CDR3 as well. The chain joins TRBV27 to TRBJ2-1; 12 positions agree with TRBD2. Per the germline V gene, CDR1 is MNHEY and CDR2 is SMNVEV (reference sequence). The ends lost 3 bases at V and 8 bases at J; junction bases unmatched: 5. This CDR3 comprises 15 residues. The CDR3 sequence: CASSFLAGGPDEQFF. CDR3 bases: TGTGCCAGCAGTTTCCTAGCGGGGGGGCCGGATGAGCAGTTCTTC.

Comment on this clone: The same CDR3 can be traced to other DNA sequences in this sample. The rearrangement joins TRBV9 to TRBJ1-1; D unclear. Germline V CDR1 and CDR2: SGDLS, YYNGEE. The CDR3 extends over 13 amino acids. V lost 1 base, J lost 2 bases, and 6 bases lay in between. As DNA, the CDR3 is TGTGCCAGCAGCGTACTCTTAAACACTGAAGCTTTCTTT. Translating it yields CASSVLLNTEAFF.

The genes are TRBV30 and TRBJ2-1; no clear D. The germline V and J ends were trimmed by 1 base and 7 bases, with 20 bases remaining between them. In germline, CDR1 is GTSNPN, CDR2 SVGIG (reference sequence). There are 16 residues in the CDR3. CDR3 residues: CAWSGWTETLANEQFF. DNA of the CDR3: TGTGCCTGGAGTGGGTGGACGGAGACTTTAGCTAATGAGCAGTTCTTC.

V gene TRBV9 combines with J gene TRBJ2-7; a weak D match, TRBD1 (6 bases). Trimming pared 2 bases from V and 4 bases from J, leaving 10 bases between. The CDR3 sequence is 13 residues long. Germline V gene lookup returns CDR1 SGDLS and CDR2 YYNGEE. For the CDR3, the DNA is TGTGCCAGCAGCGTCAACCAGGGGTACGAGCAGTACTTC. This translates into CASSVNQGYEQYF.

V gene TRBV6-5 combines with J gene TRBJ2-7; 7 bases are a match to TRBD1. Germline values: CDR1 MNHEY, CDR2 SVGAGI. V dropped 0 bases and J dropped 3; count of bases not matched to a gene: 8. This CDR3 contains 16 residues. The CDR3 DNA sequence: TGTGCCAGCAGTTACTCGAGTGGGACAGTTGACTACGAGCAGTACTTC. It encodes CASSYSSGTVDYEQYF.

This chain joins TRBV11-3 and TRBJ2-2, with D perhaps being TRBD1 or TRBD2 (5 bases each). The CDR3 contains 17 residues. Germline V gene lookup returns CDR1 SGHNT and CDR2 YENEEA. V dropped 0 bases and J dropped 6 bases, with 17 bases sitting between them. CDR3 coding DNA: TGTGCCAGCAGCTTAGATCTCGAGGGGTTCGGATCCGGGGAGCTGTTTTTT. This sequence encodes CASSLDLEGFGSGELFF.

V usage is TRBV21-1 and J usage is TRBJ2-3. TRBV21-1 is a listed pseudogene. The CDR3 loop spans 11 amino acids. DNA for the CDR3: TGTGCCAGGCTCCTGGTAGATACGCAGTATTTT. Residues: CARLLVDTQYF.

This rearrangement joins TRBV19 to TRBJ1-1, with 8 bases lining up with TRBD1. Trimming at V came to 3 bases and at J to 1 base, leaving 7 bases not matched to a gene. In germline, CDR1 is LNHDA, CDR2 SQIVND (reference sequence). There are 16 residues in the CDR3. In DNA, the CDR3 is TGTGCCAGTAGTATGAGGCAGGGGGCGAAGAACACTGAAGCTTTCTTT. This gives the protein CASSMRQGAKNTEAFF. The whole variable domain, filled in from reference TRBV19 and TRBJ1-1, reads DGGITQSPKYLFRKEGQNVTLSCEQNLNHDAMYWYRQDPGQGLRLIYYSQIVNDFQKGDIAEGYSVSREKKESFPLTVTSAQKNPTAFYLCASSMRQGAKNTEAFFGQGTRLTVV.

This clone has only one observation. This chain joins TRBV29-1 and TRBJ2-7, with TRBD1 identical over 7 bases. Losses at the gene ends were 4 bases for V and 5 bases for J; bases not matched to a gene: 8. Germline-derived CDR1 and CDR2 are SQVTM and ANQGSEA. CDR3 length: 13 residues. CDR3 coding DNA: TGCAGCGTTGTTCTACAGGGGCTCAACGAGCAGTACTTC. Translating it yields CSVVLQGLNEQYF.

Points on this clone: At the DNA level, this CDR3 is encoded by other sequences in the same sample as well. The chain employs TRBV27 and TRBJ2-5; D gene ambiguous. CDR3 length equals 14 residues. Trimming left V 1 base short and J 2 bases short, with 8 bases between. CDR1 is MNHEY and CDR2 is SMNVEV in the germline V gene (reference sequence). The CDR3 DNA sequence: TGTGCCAGCAGTTTATTAGGTGAACAAGAGACCCAGTACTTC. It encodes CASSLLGEQETQYF.

CDR3 amino acids: CASSSTSGVQETQYF. The CDR3 nucleotides are TGTGCCAGCAGTTCGACTAGCGGGGTCCAAGAGACCCAGTACTTC. The rearrangement uses TRBV6-5 and TRBJ2-5, with 11 nucleotides matching TRBD2. Per germline, CDR1 MNHEY and CDR2 SVGAGI. The ends lost 4 bases at V and 1 base at J; junction bases unmatched: 2. The CDR3 is 15 residues long.

The CDR3 region is CASSLSGGNEQFF. In DNA form, the CDR3 reads TGTGCCAGCAGCTTATCGGGGGGGAATGAGCAGTTCTTC. The chain is built from TRBV13 and TRBJ2-1, with 8 bases aligning to TRBD2. J was trimmed by 7 bases and V by 2 bases; bases with no gene match: 1. This CDR3 region has 13 residues. Germline V gene data show CDR1 as PRHDT and CDR2 as FYEKMQ (reference sequence).

This clone showed up just once. This rearrangement joins TRBV28 to TRBJ1-1; the match to TRBD1 covers 8 bases. Looked up from germline, CDR1 is MDHEN and CDR2 is SYDVKM. The trim removed 7 bases at V and 4 bases at J, leaving 8 bases unmatched. The CDR3 runs 14 residues. The chain's CDR3 is CASTRGQGGTEAFF. As DNA, the CDR3 is TGTGCCAGCACCCGAGGACAGGGAGGCACTGAAGCTTTCTTT.

This chain links TRBV10-1 with TRBJ1-1; D is perhaps TRBD1 (5 bases). Germline CDR1 WNHNN, CDR2 SYGVQD (reference sequence). Between the trimmed V and J ends, which lost 3 bases and 7 bases, there was a span of 15 bases. CDR3 length equals 14 residues. The CDR3 coding sequence is TGCGCCAGCAGTGATACGGGGAGTCAGGGTGAAGCTTTCTTT. Amino acid sequence: CASSDTGSQGEAFF.

The V and J genes are TRBV10-2 and TRBJ2-7, with D maybe TRBD2 (6 bases). V was shortened by 0 bases and J by 0 bases, with 9 bases between the two germline ends. Looked up from germline, CDR1 is WSHSY and CDR2 is SAAADI. This CDR3 has 15 amino acids. CDR3 DNA: TGCGCCAGCAGTGAGTCGGAGCGGGTCTCCTACGAGCAGTACTTC. Translated, it gives CASSESERVSYEQYF.

The chain is built from TRBV7-6 and TRBJ1-4, with D maybe TRBD1 (5 bases). This CDR3 is built from 14 residues. The V and J ends lost 4 bases and 5 bases respectively, with 11 bases between them. Germline CDR1 SGHVS, CDR2 FNYEAQ. CDR3 nucleotides: TGTGCCAGCAGCTCAGGGACGGAGAATGAAAAACTGTTTTTT. Translating it yields CASSSGTENEKLFF.

The rearrangement joins TRBV11-2 to TRBJ2-3, with TRBD2 identical over 10 bases. CDR3 length: 15 residues. Germline CDR1 and CDR2: SGHAT and FQNNGV. The V and J ends lost 2 bases and 4 bases, in that order; junction bases with no gene match: 3. The CDR3 region is CASSLISGGADTQYF. The CDR3 nucleotides are TGTGCCAGCAGCTTAATCAGCGGGGGGGCAGATACGCAGTATTTT.

A single count supports this clone. At the DNA level, this CDR3 is encoded by other sequences in the same sample as well. V usage is TRBV27 and J usage is TRBJ2-1; 7 nucleotides agree with TRBD2. V was clipped by 2 bases and J by 8 bases; unmatched bases: 0. Germline CDR1 MNHEY, CDR2 SMNVEV (reference sequence). The CDR3 runs to 12 residues. CDR3 in DNA: TGTGCCAGCAGTTTAGCGGGAGATGAGCAGTTCTTC. Translated: CASSLAGDEQFF.

This clone occurred once. The J gene is TRBJ1-1, the V gene TRBV9; perhaps TRBD1 as D (6 bases). The V and J ends lost 0 bases and 0 bases respectively, with 12 bases between them. CDR1 and CDR2 (germline): SGDLS, YYNGEE. CDR3 length: 16 amino acids. The CDR3 here is CASSVGAGVMNTEAFF. CDR3 in DNA: TGTGCCAGCAGCGTAGGTGCAGGGGTCATGAACACTGAAGCTTTCTTT.